The clone carrying this T cell receptor (beta chain) was detected only a few times. The data are from a study of blood T cell repertoires in COVID-19. Germline values: CDR1 SNHLY, CDR2 FYNNEI. The CDR3 is 16 residues long. The ends lost 8 bases at V and 3 bases at J; junction bases unmatched: 11. TCRdb keeps only in-frame clones here, not all; method: immunoSEQ multiplex PCR. Of roughly 140,000 clones listed, over 80% are singletons. The sequenced material came from PBMCs or T cells enriched from blood (not recorded which). The chain carries TRBV2 and TRBJ2-5; 11 bases are a match to TRBD2. This sequence originates from a man aged 55-75 years who had recovered from COVID-19. The CDR3 loop reads CASAYTLAGGEETQYF. The CDR3 DNA follows: TGTGCCAGCGCCTACACCCTAGCGGGAGGCGAAGAGACCCAGTACTTC.